What follows describes a single T cell receptor beta chain. What this receptor recognizes is not known. No base quality values were provided; no much bigger clone lies one nucleotide off. To prepare the library, the immunoSEQ multiplex PCR assay was applied. Imported from immuneACCESS, the table was reduced by TCRdb to in-frame sequences with V and J called. These copies leave out some clones; in studies compared against another copy, an unresolved V gene accounts for under half, and the cause of the remainder is not known. The sample contains approximately 50,000 clones, roughly 94% of them found a single time. The ten largest clonotypes hold around 0.3% of the sample. This sample was included in a study of T cell changes during pregnancy in multiple sclerosis (dated by TCRdb to about 2019). With respect to the entire study: The study examined how the T cell repertoire changed over the course of pregnancy in women with multiple sclerosis.

Counted from cysteine to phenylalanine, this CDR3 has 18 amino acids. Solely the CDR3 DNA is kept, with 54 bases framed from the first base. As encoded in the germline V gene, CDR1 is SGHRS while CDR2 is YFSETQ. Compared with germline, V lacks 3 bases and J lacks 6 bases; bases without a gene match: 14. Sequenced here: CD4+ T cells from peripheral blood mononuclear cells, sampled in the third trimester of pregnancy. Recombination linked TRBV5-1 to TRBJ2-4, with 11 middle bases fitting TRBD1. This TCR came from a female donor with multiple sclerosis, enrolled in a pregnancy study. In nucleotide form, the sequence is TGCGCCAGCAGCTCGAGACGGACAGGGACAGGGGGACCAAACATTCAGTACTTC. It is translated as CASSSRRTGTGGPNIQYF.